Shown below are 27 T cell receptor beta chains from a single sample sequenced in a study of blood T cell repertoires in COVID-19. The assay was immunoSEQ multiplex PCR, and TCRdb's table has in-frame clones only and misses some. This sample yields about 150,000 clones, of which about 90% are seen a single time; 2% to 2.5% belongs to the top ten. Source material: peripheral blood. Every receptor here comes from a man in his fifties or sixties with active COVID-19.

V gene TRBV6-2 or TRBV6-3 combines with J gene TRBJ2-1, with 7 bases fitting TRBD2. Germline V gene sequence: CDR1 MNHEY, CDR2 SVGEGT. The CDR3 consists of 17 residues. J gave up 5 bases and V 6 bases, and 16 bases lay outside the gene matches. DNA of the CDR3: TGTGCCAGCAGCCCACTCCCCTCTAGCGGAGTTAACAATGAGCAGTTCTTC. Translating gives CASSPLPSSGVNNEQFF.

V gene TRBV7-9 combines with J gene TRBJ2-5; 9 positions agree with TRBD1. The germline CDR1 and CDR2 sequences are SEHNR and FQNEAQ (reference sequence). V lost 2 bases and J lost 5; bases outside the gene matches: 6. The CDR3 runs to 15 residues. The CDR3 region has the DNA TGTGCCAGCAGCTTAAAGGGACAGGGAGGGGAGACCCAGTACTTC. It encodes CASSLKGQGGETQYF.

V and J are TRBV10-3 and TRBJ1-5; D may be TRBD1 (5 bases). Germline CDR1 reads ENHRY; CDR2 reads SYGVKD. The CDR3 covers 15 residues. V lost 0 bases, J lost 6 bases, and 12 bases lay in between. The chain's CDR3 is CAISESKGLSQPQHF. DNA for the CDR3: TGTGCCATCAGTGAGTCGAAGGGGCTAAGTCAGCCCCAGCATTTT.

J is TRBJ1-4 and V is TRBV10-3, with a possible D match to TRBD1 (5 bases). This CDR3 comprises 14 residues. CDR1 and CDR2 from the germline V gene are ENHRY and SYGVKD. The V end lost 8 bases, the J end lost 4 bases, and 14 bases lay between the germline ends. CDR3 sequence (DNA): TGTGCCATCGGGGGGGGTGGCCTTAATGAAAAACTGTTTTTT. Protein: CAIGGGGLNEKLFF.

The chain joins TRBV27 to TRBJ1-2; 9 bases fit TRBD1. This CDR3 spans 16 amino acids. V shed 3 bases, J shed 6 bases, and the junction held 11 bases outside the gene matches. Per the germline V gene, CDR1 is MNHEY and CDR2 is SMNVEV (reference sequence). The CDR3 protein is CASSLLPGQGADGYTF. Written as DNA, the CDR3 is TGTGCCAGCAGTTTGCTGCCGGGACAGGGAGCGGATGGCTACACCTTC.

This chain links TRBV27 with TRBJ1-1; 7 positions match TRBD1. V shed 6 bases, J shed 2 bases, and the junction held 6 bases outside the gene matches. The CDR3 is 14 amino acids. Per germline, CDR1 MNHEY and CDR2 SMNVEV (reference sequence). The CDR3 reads CASSGDRDNTEAFF. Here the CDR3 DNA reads TGTGCCAGCAGCGGGGACAGAGACAACACTGAAGCTTTCTTT.

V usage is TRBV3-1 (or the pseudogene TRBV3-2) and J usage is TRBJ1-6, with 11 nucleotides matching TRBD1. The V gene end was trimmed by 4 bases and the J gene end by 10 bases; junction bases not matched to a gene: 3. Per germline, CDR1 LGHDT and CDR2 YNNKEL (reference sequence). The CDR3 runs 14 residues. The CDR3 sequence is CASSLGTGGSPLHF. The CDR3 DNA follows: TGTGCCAGCAGCCTCGGGACAGGGGGATCACCCCTCCACTTT.

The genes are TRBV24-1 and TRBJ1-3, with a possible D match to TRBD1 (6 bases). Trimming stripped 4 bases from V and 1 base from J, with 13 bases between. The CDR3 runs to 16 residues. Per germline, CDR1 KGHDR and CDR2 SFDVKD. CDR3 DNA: TGTGCCACCAGTGAGTTCAAACAGGGATCTGGAAACACCATATATTTT. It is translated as CATSEFKQGSGNTIYF.

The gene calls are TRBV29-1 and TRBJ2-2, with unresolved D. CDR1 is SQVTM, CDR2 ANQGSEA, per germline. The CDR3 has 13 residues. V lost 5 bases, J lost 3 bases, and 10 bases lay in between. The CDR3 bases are TGCAGCGTTTTCCTTGAGGACACCGGGGAGCTGTTTTTT. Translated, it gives CSVFLEDTGELFF.

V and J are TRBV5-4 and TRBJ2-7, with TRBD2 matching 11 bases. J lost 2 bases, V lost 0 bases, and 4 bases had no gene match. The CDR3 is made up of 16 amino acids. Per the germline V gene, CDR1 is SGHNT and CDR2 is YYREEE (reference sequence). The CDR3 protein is CASSLGGSGGAYEQYF. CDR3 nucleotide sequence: TGTGCCAGCAGCTTGGGTGGTAGCGGGGGGGCCTACGAGCAGTACTTC.

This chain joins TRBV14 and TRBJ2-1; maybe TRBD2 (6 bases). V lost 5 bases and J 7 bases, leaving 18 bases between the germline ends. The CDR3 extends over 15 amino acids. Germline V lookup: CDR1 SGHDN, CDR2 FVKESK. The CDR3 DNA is TGTGCCAGCAGCACCCGGGTTATGCGGGGTAATGAGCAGTTCTTC. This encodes CASSTRVMRGNEQFF.

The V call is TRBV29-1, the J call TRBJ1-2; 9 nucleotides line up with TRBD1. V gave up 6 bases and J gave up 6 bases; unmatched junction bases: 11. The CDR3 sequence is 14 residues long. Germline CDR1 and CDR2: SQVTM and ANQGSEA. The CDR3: CSVVGGQGGDGYTF. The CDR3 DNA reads TGCAGCGTGGTAGGGGGACAGGGAGGAGATGGCTACACCTTC.

In nucleotides, the CDR3 is TGTGCCAGCAGCTTGGACCAGGGGTTGGAGCAGTACTTC. Its protein is CASSLDQGLEQYF. The chain joins TRBV5-4 to TRBJ2-7; a weak D match, TRBD1 (6 bases). The CDR3 loop spans 13 amino acids. V shed 0 bases and J shed 7 bases, with 11 bases lying between them. Germline V lookup: CDR1 SGHNT, CDR2 YYREEE (reference sequence).

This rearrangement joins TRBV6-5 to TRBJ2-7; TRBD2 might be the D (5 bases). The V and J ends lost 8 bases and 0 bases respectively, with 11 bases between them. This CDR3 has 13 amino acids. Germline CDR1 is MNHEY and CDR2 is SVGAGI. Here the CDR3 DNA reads TGTGCCAGCCGAGCGGAAAGCTCCTACGAGCAGTACTTC. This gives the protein CASRAESSYEQYF.

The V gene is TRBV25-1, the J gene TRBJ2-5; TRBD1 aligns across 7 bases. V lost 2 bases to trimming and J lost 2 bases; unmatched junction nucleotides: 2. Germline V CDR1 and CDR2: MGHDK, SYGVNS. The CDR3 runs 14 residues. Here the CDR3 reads CASSENRGQETQYF. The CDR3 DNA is TGTGCCAGCAGTGAAAACAGGGGACAAGAGACCCAGTACTTC.

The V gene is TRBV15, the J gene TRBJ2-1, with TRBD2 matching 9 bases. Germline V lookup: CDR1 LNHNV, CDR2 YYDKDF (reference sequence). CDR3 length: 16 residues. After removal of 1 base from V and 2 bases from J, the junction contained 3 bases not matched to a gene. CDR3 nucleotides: TGTGCCACCAGCAGAGGGAGCGGGGGGCCCTACAATGAGCAGTTCTTC. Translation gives CATSRGSGGPYNEQFF.

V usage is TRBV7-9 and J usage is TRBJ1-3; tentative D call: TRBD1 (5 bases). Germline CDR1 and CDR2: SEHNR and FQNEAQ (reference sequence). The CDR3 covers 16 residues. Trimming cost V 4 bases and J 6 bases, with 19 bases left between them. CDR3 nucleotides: TGTGCCAGCAGCTCCGACGGCAGGGTTAAGTCAAACACCATATATTTT. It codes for CASSSDGRVKSNTIYF.

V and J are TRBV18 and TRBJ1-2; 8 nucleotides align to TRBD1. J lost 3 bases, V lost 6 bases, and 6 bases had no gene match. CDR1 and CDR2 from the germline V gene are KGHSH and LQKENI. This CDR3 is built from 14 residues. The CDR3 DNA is TGTGCCAGCTCTCCCGGACAGGGCGACTATGGCTACACCTTC. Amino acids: CASSPGQGDYGYTF.

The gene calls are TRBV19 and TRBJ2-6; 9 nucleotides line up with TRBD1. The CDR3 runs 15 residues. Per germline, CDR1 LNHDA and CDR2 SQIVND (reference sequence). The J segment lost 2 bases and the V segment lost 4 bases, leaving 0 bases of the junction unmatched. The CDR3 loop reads CASSRDRAGANVLTF. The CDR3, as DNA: TGTGCCAGTAGTAGGGACAGGGCTGGGGCCAACGTCCTGACTTTC. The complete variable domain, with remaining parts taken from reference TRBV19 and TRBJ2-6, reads DGGITQSPKYLFRKEGQNVTLSCEQNLNHDAMYWYRQDPGQGLRLIYYSQIVNDFQKGDIAEGYSVSREKKESFPLTVTSAQKNPTAFYLCASSRDRAGANVLTFGAGSRLTVL.

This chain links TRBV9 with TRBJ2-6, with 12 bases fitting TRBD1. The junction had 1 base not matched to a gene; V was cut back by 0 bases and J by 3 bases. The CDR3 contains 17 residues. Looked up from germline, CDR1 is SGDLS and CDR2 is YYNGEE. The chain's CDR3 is CASSVGDRGHGANVLTF. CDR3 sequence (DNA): TGTGCCAGCAGCGTAGGGGACAGGGGGCATGGGGCCAACGTCCTGACTTTC. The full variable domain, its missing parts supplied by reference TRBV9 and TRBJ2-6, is DSGVTQTPKHLITATGQRVTLRCSPRSGDLSVYWYQQSLDQGLQFLIQYYNGEERAKGNILERFSAQQFPDLHSELNLSSLELGDSALYFCASSVGDRGHGANVLTFGAGSRLTVL.

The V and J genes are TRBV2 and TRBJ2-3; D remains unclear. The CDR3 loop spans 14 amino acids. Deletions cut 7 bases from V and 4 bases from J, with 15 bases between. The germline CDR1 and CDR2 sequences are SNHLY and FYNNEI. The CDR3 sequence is CASKIRHAADTQYF. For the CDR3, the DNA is TGTGCCAGCAAGATAAGGCATGCGGCAGATACGCAGTATTTT.

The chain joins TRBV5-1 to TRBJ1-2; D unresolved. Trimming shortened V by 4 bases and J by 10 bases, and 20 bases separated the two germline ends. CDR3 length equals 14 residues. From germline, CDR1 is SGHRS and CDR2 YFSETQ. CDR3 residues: CASSRPPGYETYTF. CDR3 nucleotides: TGCGCCAGCAGCCGCCCTCCCGGGTATGAAACCTACACCTTC.

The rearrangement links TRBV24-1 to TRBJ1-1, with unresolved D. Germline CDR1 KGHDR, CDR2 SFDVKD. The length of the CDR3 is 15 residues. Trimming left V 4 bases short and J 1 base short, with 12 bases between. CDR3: CATSDPSPGNTEAFF. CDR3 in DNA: TGTGCCACCAGTGACCCGAGTCCGGGGAACACTGAAGCTTTCTTT.

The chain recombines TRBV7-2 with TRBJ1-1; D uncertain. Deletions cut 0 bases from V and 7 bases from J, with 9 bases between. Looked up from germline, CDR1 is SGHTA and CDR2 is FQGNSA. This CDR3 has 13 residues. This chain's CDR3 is CASSLASAGEAFF. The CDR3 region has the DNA TGTGCCAGCAGCTTAGCGTCCGCAGGTGAAGCTTTCTTT. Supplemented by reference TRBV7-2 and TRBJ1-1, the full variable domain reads GAGVSQSPSNKVTEKGKDVELRCDPISGHTALYWYRQSLGQGLEFLIYFQGNSAPDKSGLPSDRFSAERTGGSVSTLTIQRTQQEDSAVYLCASSLASAGEAFFGQGTRLTVV.

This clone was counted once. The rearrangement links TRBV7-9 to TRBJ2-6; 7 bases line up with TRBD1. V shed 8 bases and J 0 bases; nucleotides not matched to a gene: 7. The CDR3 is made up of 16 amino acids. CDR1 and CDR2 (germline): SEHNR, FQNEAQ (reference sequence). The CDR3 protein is CASDVAGGSGANVLTF. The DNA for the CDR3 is TGTGCCAGCGATGTGGCAGGGGGCTCTGGGGCCAACGTCCTGACTTTC.

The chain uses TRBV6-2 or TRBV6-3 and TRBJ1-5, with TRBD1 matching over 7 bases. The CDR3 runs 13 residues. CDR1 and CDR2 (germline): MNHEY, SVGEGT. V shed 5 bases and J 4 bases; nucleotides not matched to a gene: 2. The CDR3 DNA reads TGTGCCAGCAGTGCACAGGGGAATCAGCCCCAGCATTTT. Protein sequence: CASSAQGNQPQHF.

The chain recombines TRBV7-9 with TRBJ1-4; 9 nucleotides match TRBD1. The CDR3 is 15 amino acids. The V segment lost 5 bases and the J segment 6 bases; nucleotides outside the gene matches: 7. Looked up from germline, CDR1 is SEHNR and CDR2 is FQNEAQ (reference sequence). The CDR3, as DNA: TGTGCCAGCAGCCGGAACAGGGGGCGGGATGAAAAACTGTTTTTT. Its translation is CASSRNRGRDEKLFF.